A selection of T cell receptor beta chains follows, all from one sample in a study of control samples from healthy donors and cancer patients. Clones were sequenced by immunoSEQ multiplex PCR, and TCRdb holds only the in-frame ones, with some missing. This sample has roughly 120,000 clones, with 80% to 90% found just once. Material: blood. All receptors come from a man aged 25-45 years in good health. Each CDR3 is given with its conserved first and last residue. The D gene is left open where the match is weak. The size field is filled for only some rows; it gives once, few, many or a size class.

15	TRBD1	TRBV2	TRBJ1-6	once	TGTGCCAGCAGTACAGGACAGGGGTCTTATTCACCCCTCCACTTT	CASSTGQGSYSPLHF
12	NA	TRBV6-1	TRBJ1-1	few	TGTGCCAGCAGTGATGATTCGGGGGGAGCTTTCTTT	CASSDDSGGAFF
13	NA	TRBV12-3/TRBV12-4	TRBJ1-5	NA	TGTGCCAGCAGTTTAGCGACAGATCAGCCCCAGCATTTT	CASSLATDQPQHF
14	TRBD1	TRBV5-1	TRBJ1-4	NA	TGCGCCAGCAGCTCACAGGGGGCCTATGAAAAACTGTTTTTT	CASSSQGAYEKLFF
15	TRBD1	TRBV19	TRBJ1-5	few	TGTGCCAGTAGTCCCGGACAGGGGGCGAGGCAGCCCCAGCATTTT	CASSPGQGARQPQHF
18	NA	TRBV11-2	TRBJ1-2	NA	TGTGCCAGCAGCTTAGTAGTGGGTAGACAGCTCTCTAACTATGGCTACACCTTC	CASSLVVGRQLSNYGYTF
16	TRBD1	TRBV24-1	TRBJ1-6	NA	TGTGCCACCAGTGACGGTTACAGGGGGCAAGGGTCACCCCTCCACTTT	CATSDGYRGQGSPLHF
16	NA	TRBV18	TRBJ2-3	NA	TGTGCCAGCTCAAGAGAAGAGGCAGGGAACGCAGATACGCAGTATTTT	CASSREEAGNADTQYF
13	NA	TRBV2	TRBJ1-2	once	TGTGCCAGCAGCGAACAGGGAAACTATGGCTACACCTTC	CASSEQGNYGYTF
14	NA	TRBV7-8	TRBJ1-5	NA	TGTGCCAGCAGCTTCCTGACAGGCAATCAGCCCCAGCATTTT	CASSFLTGNQPQHF
13	TRBD1	TRBV6-2/TRBV6-3	TRBJ2-1	NA	TGTGCCAGCAGTAGGGGACAGTACAATGAGCAGTTCTTC	CASSRGQYNEQFF
15	NA	TRBV7-3	TRBJ2-7	NA	TGTGCCAGCAGCTCCCCCGGGACTTCTTCCTACGAGCAGTACTTC	CASSSPGTSSYEQYF
15	NA	TRBV7-6	TRBJ1-1	NA	TGTGCCAGCAGCTTAGATGCCATCCGGAACACTGAAGCTTTCTTT	CASSLDAIRNTEAFF
13	NA	TRBV11-2	TRBJ2-1	NA	TGTGCCAGCAGCTTCCCGGTCAGCAATGAGCAGTTCTTC	CASSFPVSNEQFF
15	NA	TRBV10-2	TRBJ1-1	NA	TGCGCCAGCAGTGAGTCACGACCATTGAACACTGAAGCTTTCTTT	CASSESRPLNTEAFF
14	TRBD1	TRBV29-1	TRBJ2-2	NA	TGCAGCGTTCGACAGGGCCTCAACACCGGGGAGCTGTTTTTT	CSVRQGLNTGELFF
13	TRBD1	TRBV10-3	TRBJ2-7	NA	TGTGCCACAACCGGGACAGGGGGCCACGAGCAGTACTTC	CATTGTGGHEQYF
16	NA	TRBV9	TRBJ1-3	NA	TGTGCCAGCAGCCCCACATTGACATCCCTGGGAAACACCATATATTTT	CASSPTLTSLGNTIYF
14	NA	TRBV6-5	TRBJ1-5	NA	TGTGCCAGCAGTTTTAGGGGGTTTAATCAGCCCCAGCATTTT	CASSFRGFNQPQHF
15	NA	TRBV7-3	TRBJ1-3	NA	TGTGCCAGCAGCTTTGGACCGGGGCCTGGAAACACCATATATTTT	CASSFGPGPGNTIYF
13	NA	TRBV7-3	TRBJ2-7	NA	TGTGCCAGCAGCTTAATGTCGGGATACGAGCAGTACTTC	CASSLMSGYEQYF
14	TRBD1	TRBV2	TRBJ1-5	NA	TGTGCCAGCAACGACAGGGTGAACAATCAGCCCCAGCATTTT	CASNDRVNNQPQHF
16	TRBD1	TRBV4-1	TRBJ2-5	NA	TGCGCCAGCAGCCAAAACGGACAGGGGTACCAAGAGACCCAGTACTTC	CASSQNGQGYQETQYF
16	NA	TRBV7-3	TRBJ2-3	NA	TGTGCCAGCAGCTTAATGGGGGGAAGTGGGTCAGATACGCAGTATTTT	CASSLMGGSGSDTQYF
10	NA	TRBV20-1	TRBJ2-5	NA	TGCAGTGCCCCCTTGGAGACCCAGTACTTC	CSAPLETQYF
15	NA	TRBV4-2	TRBJ1-4	NA	TGTGCCAGCTCGTTCTATACAGGGCTTAATGAAAAACTGTTTTTT	CASSFYTGLNEKLFF
17	NA	TRBV27	TRBJ1-5	NA	TGTGCCAGCAGTCGCATCTTCCGGGCAGAGGGCAATCAGCCCCAGCATTTT	CASSRIFRAEGNQPQHF
12	TRBD1	TRBV29-1	TRBJ1-2	few	TGCAGCGCTTCACAGGGGGACTATGGCTACACCTTC	CSASQGDYGYTF
15	TRBD1	TRBV7-6	TRBJ2-2	NA	TGTGCCAGCAGCTCCGGGACAGGGTGGGACGGGGAGCTGTTTTTT	CASSSGTGWDGELFF
16	TRBD2	TRBV13	TRBJ2-3	few	TGTGCCAGCAGCTTCCGGGATAGCGGGGGCAAGGATACGCAGTATTTT	CASSFRDSGGKDTQYF
14	NA	TRBV5-1	TRBJ1-1	NA	TGCGCCAGCAGCTTGGCGCCAGGGCCTACTGAAGCTTTCTTT	CASSLAPGPTEAFF
14	NA	TRBV5-6	TRBJ2-3	NA	TGTGCCAGCAGCTTGGACAGGGTGGGAGATACGCAGTATTTT	CASSLDRVGDTQYF
17	NA	TRBV18	TRBJ2-2	NA	TGTGCCAGCTCACCTCGCATCGGGGGCGCGAACACCGGGGAGCTGTTTTTT	CASSPRIGGANTGELFF
16	NA	TRBV5-1	TRBJ1-2	NA	TGCGCCAGCAGCCCCCGAGGGCAGGGGTCACCCCATGGCTACACCTTC	CASSPRGQGSPHGYTF
17	TRBD1	TRBV7-7	TRBJ1-2	NA	TGTGCCAGCAGCTTGAATTTGGACAGGACTACTAACTATGGCTACACCTTC	CASSLNLDRTTNYGYTF
12	NA	TRBV2	TRBJ2-2	NA	TGTGCCAGCAGTGTGACCACCGGGGAGCTGTTTTTT	CASSVTTGELFF
14	NA	TRBV30	TRBJ1-3	many	TGTGCCTGGATTCGCGGATCCTCTGGAAACACCATATATTTT	CAWIRGSSGNTIYF
13	NA	TRBV9	TRBJ1-1	NA	TGTGCCAGCAGCGTAAACAGAAACACTGAAGCTTTCTTT	CASSVNRNTEAFF
13	NA	TRBV5-1	TRBJ2-5	once	TGCGCCAGCAGAAACGACCCTAGAGAGACCCAGTACTTC	CASRNDPRETQYF
17	TRBD1	TRBV18	TRBJ1-1	NA	TGTGCCAGCTCACCACGGAAGACAGGGGGGAGGAACACTGAAGCTTTCTTT	CASSPRKTGGRNTEAFF
12	NA	TRBV30	TRBJ1-5	NA	TGTGCCTGGCAGGGGAGGGGCCAGCCCCAGCATTTT	CAWQGRGQPQHF
15	TRBD1	TRBV10-3	TRBJ1-6	NA	TGTGCCATCAGGGGGGACAGAGGATCTGATTCACCCCTCCACTTT	CAIRGDRGSDSPLHF
14	TRBD1	TRBV28	TRBJ2-1	NA	TGTGCCAGCAGTGGACAGGGGGCCTACAATGAGCAGTTCTTC	CASSGQGAYNEQFF
10	NA	TRBV2	TRBJ2-7	NA	TGTGCCAGCAGTGACAGGGTGGGGGTTTTC	CASSDRVGVF
15	TRBD2	TRBV30	TRBJ2-2	NA	TGTGCCTGGAGTGGGACTAGCGGGGGAGCCGGGGAGCTGTTTTTT	CAWSGTSGGAGELFF